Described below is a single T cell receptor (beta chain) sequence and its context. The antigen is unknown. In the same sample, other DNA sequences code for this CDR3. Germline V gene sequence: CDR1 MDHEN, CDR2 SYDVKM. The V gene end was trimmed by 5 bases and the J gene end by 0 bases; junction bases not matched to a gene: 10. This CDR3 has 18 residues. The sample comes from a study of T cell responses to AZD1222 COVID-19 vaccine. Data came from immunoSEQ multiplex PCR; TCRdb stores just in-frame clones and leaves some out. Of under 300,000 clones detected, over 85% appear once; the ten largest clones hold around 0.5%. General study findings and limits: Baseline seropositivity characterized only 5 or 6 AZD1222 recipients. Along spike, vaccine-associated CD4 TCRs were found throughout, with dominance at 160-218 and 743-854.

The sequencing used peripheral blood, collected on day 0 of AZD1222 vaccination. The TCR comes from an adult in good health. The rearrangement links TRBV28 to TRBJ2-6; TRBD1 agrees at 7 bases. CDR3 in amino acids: CASSMTGRWRSGANVLTF. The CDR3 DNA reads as TGTGCCAGCAGTATGACAGGGAGATGGCGCTCTGGGGCCAACGTCCTGACTTTC. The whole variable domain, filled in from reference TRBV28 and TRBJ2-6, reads DVKVTQSSRYLVKRTGEKVFLECVQDMDHENMFWYRQDPGLGLRLIYFSYDVKMKEKGDIPEGYSVSREKKERFSLILESASTNQTSMYLCASSMTGRWRSGANVLTFGAGSRLTVL.